The present T cell receptor (beta chain) was sequenced within a study of OX40 agonist ivuxolimab in advanced cancers. Whole-study context: Patients received ivuxolimab, an intravenous treatment, every 2 weeks at 0.01 to 10 mg/kg. Overall study results and limits: Mean expanded clone counts were higher in CD8+ than CD4+ T cells.

Assay: immunoSEQ multiplex PCR; the TCRdb copy retains only in-frame clones and omits some. The table records tens of thousands of clones, approximately 90% of them present only once. A word on this clone: Antigen: not known.

This CDR3 contains 17 residues. Per the germline V gene, CDR1 is SGHTA and CDR2 is FQGNSA. V shed 0 bases and J shed 0 bases, with 15 bases lying between them. The chain couples TRBV7-2 to TRBJ2-7, with D possibly TRBD1 on 6 matching bases. This clonotype was sampled from an adult with an advanced solid tumor such as melanoma, head and neck, liver or kidney cancer. This specimen consisted of CD4+ or CD8+ T cells sorted from blood, obtained in a trial of the OX40 agonist ivuxolimab. The CDR3 DNA is TGTGCCAGCAGCTTAGCGGTAGGGACACCCCTCTCCTACGAGCAGTACTTC. Residues: CASSLAVGTPLSYEQYF.